This T cell receptor (beta chain) was identified in a study of PD-1 blockade in classical Hodgkin lymphoma. Overall study context: The study gave patients nivolumab 3 mg/kg intravenously every 2 weeks.

CDR1 SGHRS and CDR2 YFSETQ come from the germline V gene. The CDR3 is 14 residues long. The V and J ends lost 5 bases and 4 bases, in that order; junction bases with no gene match: 8. The patients all showed relapse after autologous stem cell transplantation, while their brentuximab vedotin exposure varied. Patients showed best responses of complete response, partial response or progressive disease. Libraries were prepared by immunoSEQ multiplex PCR; TCRdb keeps only in-frame clonotypes and omits some of them. The repertoire consists of 41,000 or so clones, with approximately 83% occurring once and the leading ten covering 20% to 25%. Study-wide results and caveats: Newly diagnosed patients had baseline TCR diversity that was reportedly lower than that of healthy donors.

This clone has more than one count but fewer than ten. Its matching antigen is unknown. This specimen was peripheral blood mononuclear cells (PBMCs), taken at baseline. This receptor was taken from a human donor with classical Hodgkin lymphoma. V gene TRBV5-1 combines with J gene TRBJ1-1, with 7 bases that match TRBD1. The CDR3 loop is CASSIMTGSTEAFF. The CDR3 DNA follows: TGCGCCAGCAGTATAATGACAGGGAGCACTGAAGCTTTCTTT.